The present entry profiles one TCR beta chain with its context. Trimming at V came to 4 bases and at J to 4 bases, leaving 5 bases not matched to a gene. The CDR3 covers 16 residues. CDR1 is KGHSH and CDR2 is LQKENI in the germline V gene. This sample is part of a study of blood T cell repertoires in COVID-19. For the study at large: PBMCs, B-cell-depleted T cells, or T cells provided the cDNA or gDNA that made up the material.

The method was immunoSEQ multiplex PCR; TCRdb's version includes in-frame clones alone and lacks a portion of them. In the table there are about 300,000 clones, around nine tenths of which are singletons. Sample: PBMCs or T cells enriched from blood (not recorded which). The receptor's source is a man in his 60s who had recovered from COVID-19. The chain couples TRBV18 to TRBJ2-1; 12 bases are a match to TRBD2. CDR3 in DNA: TGTGCCAGCTCACGATTACTAGCGGGAGGATACAATGAGCAGTTCTTC. Its translation is CASSRLLAGGYNEQFF.